The T cell receptor beta chain described here comes from a study of shared clonotypes between healthy human individuals. Memory CD4+ cells were the fraction left after CD45RA+ naive selection. At a deep level, the assay was run. Libraries were prepared by immunoSEQ multiplex PCR; TCRdb keeps only in-frame clonotypes and omits some of them. Among some 2,500,000 clones, around 90% were seen once, and the ten largest hold about 0.41%. Study-wide results and caveats: A limitation of the genetic and exposure-history diversity represented arose from few donors.

On this clone: Its antigen remains unidentified.

CDR1 is MDHEN and CDR2 is SYDVKM in the germline V gene. The CDR3 loop spans 14 amino acids. Trimming took off 7 bases at V and 8 bases at J, with 17 bases between the two ends. The receptor's source is a man between 18 and 35 years old in good health. Some clones in this sample may be carry-over from other donors' samples. Material for sequencing was naive CD4+ T cells from PBMCs. Specified subset: CD45RA+ positively selected. The gene calls are TRBV28 and TRBJ1-4; D might be TRBD1 (6 bases). The chain's CDR3 is CASTTGTRYEKLFF. For the CDR3, the DNA is TGTGCCAGCACCACCGGGACACGGTACGAAAAACTGTTTTTT.